The sequence of this T cell receptor beta chain was determined in a study of blood T cell repertoires in COVID-19. Study background: Researchers got acute and convalescent COVID-19 samples from the United States, Italy and Spain.

This CDR3 has 17 residues. From germline, CDR1 is MGHRA and CDR2 YSYEKL. Trimming took off 4 bases at V and 10 bases at J, with 23 bases between the two ends. Ages ranged from 18 to 89 years, with residence in around 24 US areas. Cohort allocation depended upon clinical history that participants reported. Original methodology: How many nucleated cells were present was estimated from reference gene primer amplification. The assay was immunoSEQ multiplex PCR, and TCRdb's table has in-frame clones only and misses some. That table is the source of V, J and clone size, and D and trimming were worked out from the DNA. The sample records 180,000 or so clones, around 81% being singletons.

The chain carries TRBV4-1 and TRBJ1-6; D gene unclear. The TCR was taken from a man aged 35-49 years who had recovered from COVID-19. The sample comprised PBMCs or T cells enriched from blood (not recorded which). CDR3 sequence (DNA): TGCGCCAGCAGCCCCCATCTACCTAGGAGGGTTGGGTCACCCCTCCACTTT. It is translated as CASSPHLPRRVGSPLHF.